This TCR beta chain stems from a study of blood T cell repertoires in COVID-19. CDR1 and CDR2 (germline): LNHDA, SQIVND (reference sequence). J lost 4 bases, V lost 9 bases, and 13 bases had no gene match. The CDR3 runs to 16 residues. Produced via immunoSEQ multiplex PCR; TCRdb's table is partial and in-frame only. The table records about 51,000 clones, 85% to 90% of them present only once. This receptor was taken from an elderly man with active COVID-19. The gene calls are TRBV19 and TRBJ1-3; 9 bases map to TRBD1. Sequencing was done on a sample of peripheral blood. CDR3 sequence: CASQQTGGFGGNTIYF. The CDR3 DNA sequence: TGTGCCAGCCAACAGACAGGGGGTTTCGGAGGAAACACCATATATTTT.